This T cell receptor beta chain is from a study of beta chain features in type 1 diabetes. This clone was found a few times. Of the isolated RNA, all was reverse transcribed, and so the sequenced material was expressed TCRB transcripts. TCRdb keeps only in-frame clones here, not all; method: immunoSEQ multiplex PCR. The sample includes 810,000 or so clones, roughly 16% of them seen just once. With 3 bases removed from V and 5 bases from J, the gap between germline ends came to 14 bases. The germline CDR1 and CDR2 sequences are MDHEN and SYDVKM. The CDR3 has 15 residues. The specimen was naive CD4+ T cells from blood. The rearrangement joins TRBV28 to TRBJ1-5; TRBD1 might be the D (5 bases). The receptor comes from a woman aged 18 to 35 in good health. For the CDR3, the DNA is TGTGCCAGCAGTTTGGGGGGACTCGGTCATCAGCCCCAGCATTTT. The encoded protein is CASSLGGLGHQPQHF.